The text below deals with one T cell receptor beta chain. Its antigen is still unknown. This sample stems from a study of shared clonotypes between healthy human individuals. Memory CD4+ cells were the fraction left after CD45RA+ naive selection. With 4 bases removed from V and 4 bases from J, the gap between germline ends came to 13 bases. The CDR3 has 14 amino acids. Germline lookup yields CDR1 MDHEN and CDR2 SYDVKM. Data came from immunoSEQ multiplex PCR; TCRdb stores just in-frame clones and leaves some out. Of 950,000 to 1,100,000 clones listed, approximately 80% were seen once; the top ten hold 0.5% to 0.65%. Study results and limitations: How much donors shared clonotypes was expected to be affected by sequencing depth. Large sequencing depth failed to make sorted-subset sequencing complete, rarefaction showed.

Material: memory CD4+ T cells from PBMCs. Subset: CD45RA-negative fraction. The sequence was collected from a man younger than 35 in good health. Some clones in this sample may be carry-over from other donors' samples. The gene calls are TRBV28 and TRBJ2-5; D may be TRBD1 (6 bases). The CDR3 loop reads CASSSTGRRETQYF. The CDR3 DNA is TGTGCCAGCAGTTCAACAGGGCGGAGAGAGACCCAGTACTTC.